The rows below give T cell receptor beta chains drawn from one sample of a study of CD8 T cells in ankylosing spondylitis. TCRdb reanalysed the 5' RACE reads using MiXCR and keeps one entry per CDR3 protein. This table holds approximately 350,000 distinct CDR3 sequences, roughly 14% found once. Sequences were obtained from blood, either unsorted or a sorted T cell fraction (not recorded which). Receptors originate from a male donor with ankylosing spondylitis or in good health (not recorded which). Each CDR3 is given with its conserved first and last residue. A D gene is named only where the DNA matches it firmly. Size tells how often a clone was seen (once, few, many) or the class of an expanded clone, and some rows leave it out.

v_gene	abundance	d_gene	j_gene	CDR3aa	CDR3nt
TRBV9	many	TRBD2	TRBJ2-2	CASSPRPSGTTTGELFF	TGTGCCAGCAGCCCTCGACCCTCCGGGACTACCACCGGGGAGCTGTTTTTT
TRBV3-1	few	TRBD1	TRBJ2-2	CASSRPRIDRGPGELFF	TGTGCCAGCAGCCGACCACGCATAGACAGGGGGCCCGGGGAGCTGTTTTTT
TRBV29-1	many	TRBD1	TRBJ1-1	CSVEVRGRGTEAFF	TGCAGCGTTGAAGTCAGGGGGCGAGGGACTGAAGCTTTCTTT
TRBV7-2	many	-	TRBJ2-1	CASSLVGGSYNEQFF	TGTGCCAGCAGCTTAGTGGGTGGATCCTACAATGAGCAGTTCTTC
TRBV20-1	-	-	TRBJ1-1	CSAPPAMNTEAFF	TGCAGTGCTCCCCCAGCCATGAACACTGAAGCTTTCTTT
TRBV3-1	-	-	TRBJ2-3	CASSQDPARADTQYF	TGTGCCAGCAGCCAGGACCCAGCGCGGGCAGATACGCAGTATTTT
TRBV5-6	few	-	TRBJ2-7	CASSLPQVSYEQYF	TGTGCCAGCAGCTTGCCCCAGGTCTCCTACGAGCAGTACTTC
TRBV10-3	-	TRBD2	TRBJ2-1	CAIRGGTSGINEQFF	TGTGCCATCAGGGGAGGCACTAGCGGGATCAATGAGCAGTTCTTC
TRBV5-1	-	TRBD2	TRBJ2-1	CASSHGTSGNNEQFF	TGCGCCAGCAGCCACGGGACTAGCGGGAACAATGAGCAGTTCTTC
TRBV9	few	-	TRBJ2-3	CASSVEPRVTLDTQYF	TGTGCCAGCAGCGTAGAACCGCGGGTGACACTGGATACGCAGTATTTT
TRBV6-6	few	-	TRBJ2-7	CASSSASKVEQYF	TGTGCCAGCAGTTCGGCTAGCAAGGTCGAGCAGTACTTC
TRBV10-3	few	TRBD1	TRBJ2-3	CAISESRDRGPDTQYF	TGTGCCATCAGTGAGTCGCGGGACAGGGGTCCAGATACGCAGTATTTT
TRBV20-1	few	-	TRBJ1-1	CSARKGGQATWIRGTEAFF	TGCAGTGCTAGGAAGGGAGGACAAGCTACGTGGATTAGGGGCACTGAAGCTTTCTTT
TRBV6-6	-	-	TRBJ2-3	CASSMGGKGYF	TGTGCCAGCAGTATGGGCGGGAAGGGGTATTTT
TRBV6-1	-	TRBD2	TRBJ2-5	CASRRGLAPTETQYF	TGTGCCAGCAGGAGGGGACTAGCACCTACCGAGACCCAGTACTTC
TRBV20-1	-	TRBD1	TRBJ1-3	CSKVQGNYSGNTIYF	TGCAGTAAAGTACAGGGGAACTACTCTGGAAACACCATATATTTT
TRBV20-1	-	-	TRBJ2-1	CSAKGPSSYNEQFF	TGCAGTGCCAAGGGACCAAGCTCCTACAATGAGCAGTTCTTC
TRBV6-1	few	TRBD1	TRBJ2-3	CASSEGGGTGGGPDTQYF	TGTGCCAGCAGTGAAGGGGGAGGGACAGGGGGCGGCCCAGATACGCAGTATTTT
TRBV24-1	-	-	TRBJ2-1	CATSDSPDYNEQFF	TGTGCCACCAGTGACTCCCCAGACTACAATGAGCAGTTCTTC
TRBV2	-	TRBD2	TRBJ2-1	CASRPIAGPSNEQFF	TGTGCCAGCAGACCGATAGCGGGGCCGTCGAATGAGCAGTTCTTC
TRBV20-1	-	TRBD1	TRBJ2-1	CSVSGTGKSGEQFF	TGCAGTGTCTCCGGGACAGGGAAGTCCGGTGAGCAGTTCTTC
TRBV20-1	few	-	TRBJ2-5	CSARALRGVKETQYF	TGCAGTGCTAGAGCCCTAAGGGGGGTAAAAGAGACCCAGTACTTC
TRBV2	-	-	TRBJ2-4	CASSEGHPKVAKNIQYF	TGTGCCAGCAGTGAAGGTCATCCAAAGGTAGCCAAAAACATTCAGTACTTC
TRBV12-3/TRBV12-4	-	-	TRBJ2-7	CAISKNSPGAARYYEQYF	TGTGCCATCAGCAAAAACTCTCCCGGGGCCGCTAGGTACTACGAGCAGTACTTC
TRBV6-4	-	-	TRBJ2-1	CASSDSNREKFF	TGTGCCAGCAGTGACTCGAACAGGGAGAAGTTCTTC
TRBV20-1	few	TRBD2	TRBJ2-1	CSARLTSGGADEQFF	TGCAGTGCTAGGTTGACTAGCGGGGGGGCAGATGAGCAGTTCTTC
TRBV30	-	-	TRBJ1-6	CAWDMGGGFGSPLHF	TGTGCCTGGGACATGGGGGGCGGCTTTGGCTCACCCCTCCACTTT
TRBV10-3	few	TRBD2	TRBJ2-1	CAISVLAGGRKGNEQFF	TGTGCCATCAGTGTCCTAGCGGGGGGCCGGAAGGGAAATGAGCAGTTCTTC
TRBV5-6	-	-	TRBJ2-3	CASSFPPPDTQYF	TGTGCCAGCAGCTTCCCGCCCCCTGATACGCAGTATTTT
TRBV12-3/TRBV12-4	-	-	TRBJ1-2	CASQFSGADGYTF	TGTGCCAGCCAATTTTCAGGGGCAGACGGCTACACCTTC
TRBV4-1	-	-	TRBJ2-3	CASSQEWSGVTDTQYF	TGCGCCAGCAGCCAAGAATGGTCCGGGGTCACAGATACGCAGTATTTT
TRBV18	-	-	TRBJ1-3	CASSPPAGSGNTIYF	TGTGCCAGCTCACCACCCGCCGGCTCTGGAAACACCATATATTTT
TRBV7-9	few	TRBD2	TRBJ2-1	CASSAGLAANEQFF	TGTGCCAGCAGCGCGGGACTAGCGGCGAATGAGCAGTTCTTC
TRBV5-1	few	TRBD2	TRBJ2-3	CASSYVGQGGSTDTQYF	TGCGCCAGCAGCTATGTTGGGCAGGGAGGGTCCACAGATACGCAGTATTTT
TRBV5-4	-	-	TRBJ1-1	CASSLDLKDAEAFF	TGTGCCAGCAGCTTGGACCTCAAGGACGCTGAAGCTTTCTTT
TRBV29-1	few	TRBD1	TRBJ1-5	CSVTIGTDNQPQHF	TGCAGCGTAACAATCGGGACAGACAATCAGCCCCAGCATTTT
TRBV11-2	few	TRBD2	TRBJ2-3	CASSLVLAGTTDTQYF	TGTGCCAGCAGCTTAGTACTAGCGGGAACCACAGATACGCAGTATTTT
TRBV28	-	-	TRBJ2-7	CASRPSGFSYEQYF	TGTGCCAGCAGGCCAAGCGGGTTCTCCTACGAGCAGTACTTC
TRBV6-2/TRBV6-3	-	TRBD2	TRBJ2-7	CASSLAGDFYEQYF	TGTGCCAGCAGCCTAGCGGGGGACTTCTACGAGCAGTACTTC
TRBV12-3/TRBV12-4	few	-	TRBJ2-1	CASSLGAGGRMSRNEQFF	TGTGCCAGCAGTTTAGGAGCTGGTGGGAGAATGTCGCGGAATGAGCAGTTCTTC